This T cell receptor beta chain was recovered during a study of cytomegalovirus exposure and HLA in healthy donors. Concerning this clone itself: An end of the junction differs from the germline gene, which may be a read error.

Researchers ran the PCR with 60 Vbeta and 13 Jbeta primers. This table comes from immunoSEQ multiplex PCR, and its TCRdb copy is limited to in-frame clones, with some not included. The table lists some 97,000 clones, about 79% of them singletons. In germline, CDR1 is SEHNR, CDR2 FQNEAQ (reference sequence). This CDR3 comprises 12 residues. Sequencing input: PBMCs. This chain uses TRBV7-9 with TRBJ2-2; 7 bases agree with TRBD1. This sequence was found in a woman aged 18-29 years in good health and CMV-seronegative. CDR3 coding DNA: TGTTCCAGCAGCCAGGGGGCCGGGGAGCTGTTTTTT. Protein sequence: CSSSQGAGELFF.